One and the same sample provided the 2 T cell receptor beta chains below, sequenced in a study of cytomegalovirus exposure and HLA in healthy donors (dated by TCRdb to the late 2010s). Receptor libraries were prepared by the immunoSEQ multiplex PCR assay. A mixture of 60 forward primers for TCR Vbeta segments and 13 reverse primers for TCR Jbeta segments was used in the multiplex PCR. Here the immuneACCESS table is served through TCRdb, limited to in-frame sequences with V and J called. Missing clones are a known gap in these copies; in checked studies unresolved V genes cover under half, and the rest lacks a known reason. Recorded for this sample are around 140,000 clones; about 86% of them occurred a single time. In total, the top ten clones hold around 5.5% of the sample. Sample: PBMCs. These receptors all stem from a woman aged 30 to 39 in good health and CMV-seronegative.

V is TRBV5-6 and J is TRBJ2-7; weak D call: TRBD1 (6 bases). V gave up 4 bases and J gave up 1 base, with 21 bases separating them. The CDR3 has 17 amino acids. Germline CDR1 and CDR2: SGHDT and YYEEEE. The DNA for the CDR3 is TGTGCCAGCAGCCCTATTGGCCCGGACAGCGAATCCTACGAGCAGTACTTC. Amino acid sequence: CASSPIGPDSESYEQYF.

The chain carries TRBV28 and TRBJ2-5; D is perhaps TRBD1 (6 bases). The ends were cut back, 4 bases at V and 5 bases at J, with 17 bases in the middle. This CDR3 is built from 15 residues. Germline V gene lookup returns CDR1 MDHEN and CDR2 SYDVKM. The CDR3 nucleotides read TGTGCCAGCAGTTCTCTCCAGGGGTTCGACGAGACCCAGTACTTC. This sequence encodes CASSSLQGFDETQYF.